Included here is one T cell receptor beta chain sequence, with context. The data are from a study of tumor-infiltrating lymphocytes in oesophageal squamous cell carcinoma. Germline V gene sequence: CDR1 SGHRS, CDR2 YFSETQ. Trimming left V 1 base short and J 0 bases short, with 8 bases between. The length of the CDR3 is 15 residues. MiXCR was run by TCRdb on the PCR reads, yielding one entry per CDR3 protein. The sample lists fewer than 16,000 distinct CDR3 sequences; roughly 49% were seen once. The chain is built from TRBV5-1 and TRBJ1-5; weak D call: TRBD1 (6 bases). The sample comprised esophageal tumor tissue. The receptor was isolated from a male donor with esophageal squamous cell carcinoma. CDR3 protein: CASSLTGTSNQPQHF. The DNA of the CDR3 is TGCGCCAGCAGCTTGACAGGGACTAGCAATCAGCCCCAGCATTTT. Complete variable domain (other parts from reference TRBV5-1 and TRBJ1-5): KAGVTQTPRYLIKTRGQQVTLSCSPISGHRSVSWYQQTPGQGLQFLFEYFSETQRNKGNFPGRFSGRQFSNSRSEMNVSTLELGDSALYLCASSLTGTSNQPQHFGDGTRLSIL.